This entry lists 20 T cell receptor beta chains sequenced from one sample in a study of beta chain features in type 1 diabetes. Expressed TCRB transcripts were sequenced because the entire RNA isolate underwent reverse transcription. Using immunoSEQ multiplex PCR, the repertoire was profiled, and TCRdb retains in-frame clones only, with some absent. In the table there are hundreds of thousands of clones, 11% of which are singletons. The sample taken for sequencing was naive CD4+ T cells from blood. The receptors shown here come from a woman in her thirties in good health.

The J gene is TRBJ2-5, the V gene TRBV29-1, with 14 positions matching TRBD2. With 3 bases clipped from V and 7 bases from J, the junction kept 7 bases outside the gene matches. The CDR3 covers 15 residues. The germline gives CDR1 SQVTM, CDR2 ANQGSEA. CDR3 sequence: CSVDPGLAGAGTQYF. In DNA, the CDR3 is TGCAGCGTTGATCCGGGACTAGCGGGAGCTGGGACCCAGTACTTC.

V and J are TRBV7-3 and TRBJ2-1; 12 positions agree with TRBD2. The length of the CDR3 is 15 residues. J lost 7 bases, V lost 0 bases, and 1 base had no gene match. Looked up from germline, CDR1 is SGHTA and CDR2 is FQGTGA. In nucleotides, the CDR3 is TGTGCCAGCAGCTTAACCGGGACTAGCGGGAATGAGCAGTTCTTC. Protein product: CASSLTGTSGNEQFF.

The chain has TRBV6-4 and TRBJ2-1; possible D gene TRBD2, 6 bases. In germline, CDR1 is MRHNA, CDR2 SNTAGT. The CDR3 is 15 residues long. The V end was cut by 8 bases, the J end by 5 bases, with 19 bases between. CDR3 sequence: CASARAASEDNEQFF. The CDR3 DNA reads as TGTGCCAGCGCTCGGGCGGCTAGCGAGGACAATGAGCAGTTCTTC.

This clone was detected a few times. This chain uses TRBV2 with TRBJ1-1; D perhaps matches TRBD1 (5 bases). This CDR3 is built from 14 residues. Germline CDR1 is SNHLY and CDR2 is FYNNEI. V dropped 6 bases and J dropped 5 bases, with 16 bases sitting between them. CDR3 sequence (DNA): TGTGCCAGCAGGGGGTTAAGGGGCTGGACTGAAGCTTTCTTT. It yields the protein CASRGLRGWTEAFF.

In this sample, this clone turned up a few times. The chain combines TRBV11-3 with TRBJ2-7; 7 nucleotides match TRBD2. Trimming cost V 0 bases and J 3 bases; bases outside gene matches: 20. The germline V gene encodes CDR1 SGHNT and CDR2 YENEEA. CDR3 size: 20 residues. The CDR3 nucleotides are TGTGCCAGCAGCTTAGAGGTGCGGGAGTGTCCCCTATCTACCTACTACGAGCAGTACTTC. It yields the protein CASSLEVRECPLSTYYEQYF.

This clone was detected a few times. J is TRBJ2-3 and V is TRBV19, with D tentatively TRBD2 (5 bases). Germline lookup yields CDR1 LNHDA and CDR2 SQIVND (reference sequence). The germline V and J ends were trimmed by 0 bases and 4 bases, with 11 bases remaining between them. The CDR3 length is 15 residues. This chain's CDR3 is CASSIDREGADTQYF. CDR3 coding DNA: TGTGCCAGTAGTATAGACCGGGAAGGAGCAGATACGCAGTATTTT.

A word on this clone: Other DNA sequences from this sample encode an identical CDR3 as well. V is TRBV28 and J is TRBJ2-3; D remains unclear. The CDR3 is 13 amino acids. Germline V gene sequence: CDR1 MDHEN, CDR2 SYDVKM. V was clipped by 4 bases and J by 0 bases, with 5 bases between them. CDR3 in amino acids: CASSSGSTDTQYF. CDR3 DNA sequence: TGTGCCAGCAGTTCCGGGAGCACAGATACGCAGTATTTT.

This clone was picked up a small number of times. V usage is TRBV7-9 and J usage is TRBJ2-2; weak D call: TRBD2 (5 bases). Germline V lookup: CDR1 SEHNR, CDR2 FQNEAQ (reference sequence). V lost 0 bases and J 7 bases, leaving 12 bases between the germline ends. CDR3 length: 15 residues. The CDR3 region has the DNA TGTGCCAGCAGCTTAGCGGGAGAAACGGTCGGGGAGCTGTTTTTT. It encodes CASSLAGETVGELFF.

The V call is TRBV4-2, the J call TRBJ2-3; 11 bases are a match to TRBD2. V was pared by 0 bases and J by 7 bases, with 15 bases of the junction left unmatched. Germline V CDR1 and CDR2: LGHNA, YNFKEQ. The CDR3 consists of 19 residues. For the CDR3, the DNA is TGTGCCAGCAGCCAAGATCGTATAGGGATAGCGGGAGGGCCTTATACGCAGTATTTT. Translation gives CASSQDRIGIAGGPYTQYF.

The J gene is TRBJ2-1, the V gene TRBV18; 7 bases line up with TRBD2. Germline CDR1 KGHSH, CDR2 LQKENI. CDR3 length: 15 amino acids. V dropped 2 bases and J dropped 6; count of bases not matched to a gene: 7. The CDR3 sequence is CASSPMAGAGNEQFF. CDR3 DNA: TGTGCCAGCTCACCAATGGCGGGAGCGGGCAATGAGCAGTTCTTC.

This sequence joins TRBV28 and TRBJ2-2; 10 bases are shared with TRBD1. J gave up 7 bases and V 4 bases, and 6 bases lay outside the gene matches. The CDR3 is 15 amino acids. Germline CDR1 is MDHEN and CDR2 is SYDVKM. The CDR3 DNA reads TGTGCCAGCAGTTGGGGGACAGGGGCGGTCGGGGAGCTGTTTTTT. This translates into CASSWGTGAVGELFF.

This chain joins TRBV30 and TRBJ1-5; a weak D match, TRBD1 (5 bases). The germline V and J ends were trimmed by 2 bases and 0 bases, with 17 bases remaining between them. The CDR3 extends over 17 amino acids. CDR1 and CDR2 from the germline V gene are GTSNPN and SVGIG (reference sequence). The CDR3 DNA reads TGTGCCTGGAGTCTCCAGGGACTCCGCTATAGCAATCAGCCCCAGCATTTT. It is translated as CAWSLQGLRYSNQPQHF.

This clone occurred a few times. This chain joins TRBV7-8 and TRBJ2-7, with D possibly being TRBD2 (5 bases). The CDR3 covers 13 residues. The germline V and J ends were trimmed by 5 bases and 5 bases, with 13 bases remaining between them. The germline V gene has CDR1 SGHVS and CDR2 FQNEAQ. This CDR3 is CASSRRGVDEQYF. CDR3 coding DNA: TGTGCCAGCAGCAGACGGGGAGTCGACGAGCAGTACTTC.

Worth noting for this clone: Because the CDR3 is missing its conserved closing phenylalanine or tryptophan, this is likely a read error. No DNA is shown, since the ends of the CDR3 on it are uncertain; the CDR3 is the one TCRdb lists. The chain couples TRBV29-1 to TRBJ2-3; the table's D call TRBD2 went unverified against the DNA. Per the germline V gene, CDR1 is SQVTM and CDR2 is ANQGSEA. A total of 11 residues make up the CDR3, ends included. CDR3 residues: CSVVRGLAEKL.

The rearrangement uses TRBV7-9 and TRBJ2-1; D may be TRBD1 (6 bases). This CDR3 region has 15 residues. V dropped 1 base and J dropped 2 bases, with 9 bases sitting between them. Looked up from germline, CDR1 is SEHNR and CDR2 is FQNEAQ (reference sequence). CDR3 sequence: CASSLVGTPYNEQFF. CDR3 in DNA: TGTGCCAGCAGCTTAGTCGGGACACCCTACAATGAGCAGTTCTTC.

This chain links TRBV2 with TRBJ2-7; D may be TRBD1 (5 bases). This CDR3 comprises 12 residues. CDR1 is SNHLY, CDR2 FYNNEI, per germline. Trimming took off 7 bases at V and 2 bases at J, with 9 bases between the two ends. CDR3 nucleotide sequence: TGTGCCAGCAACCAGGGTCCCTACGAGCAGTACTTC. This gives the protein CASNQGPYEQYF.

The chain couples TRBV9 to TRBJ2-7; 7 positions match TRBD2. The CDR3 contains 15 residues. J was trimmed by 5 bases and V by 0 bases; bases with no gene match: 8. Germline loops: CDR1 SGDLS, CDR2 YYNGEE. CDR3 sequence: CASSVAAGELDEQYF. The DNA of the CDR3 is TGTGCCAGCAGCGTAGCTGCGGGAGAGCTGGACGAGCAGTACTTC.

J is TRBJ1-2 and V is TRBV4-1; D might be TRBD1 (5 bases). CDR3 length: 13 amino acids. Trimming pared 0 bases from V and 10 bases from J, leaving 12 bases between. CDR1 and CDR2 (germline): MGHRA, YSYEKL. The CDR3 is CASSQDLQGVYTF. CDR3 DNA: TGCGCCAGCAGCCAAGATCTTCAGGGTGTCTACACCTTC.

The chain uses TRBV30 and TRBJ2-4, with 8 bases aligning to TRBD1. The CDR3 runs 14 residues. Trimming removed 4 bases from V and 0 bases from J; junction bases left unmatched: 2. Germline V gene sequence: CDR1 GTSNPN, CDR2 SVGIG (reference sequence). CDR3 loop: CAWTTGVAKNIQYF. The CDR3 DNA reads TGTGCCTGGACGACAGGGGTAGCCAAAAACATTCAGTACTTC.

This clone was detected a few times. The chain is built from TRBV7-9 and TRBJ2-3; possibly TRBD1 for D (6 bases). The length of the CDR3 is 15 residues. Trimming removed 4 bases from V and 2 bases from J, with 13 bases in between. Germline V gene lookup returns CDR1 SEHNR and CDR2 FQNEAQ (reference sequence). The CDR3 nucleotides are TGTGCCAGCAGCTCGCAGGGGCAACCCACAGATACGCAGTATTTT. It encodes CASSSQGQPTDTQYF.